This is a list of T cell receptor beta chains from one sample in a study of blood T cell repertoires in COVID-19. The table came from immunoSEQ multiplex PCR; TCRdb's copy has only in-frame clones and leaves some out. The data show approximately 200,000 clones, with about 85% seen just once and about 1% held by the top ten. Sequenced input: peripheral blood. These TCRs come from a man aged 35 to 55 with acute or convalescent COVID-19. CDR3s include the opening cysteine and the closing phenylalanine or tryptophan. A D gene is named only where the DNA matches it firmly. Clone size appears in some rows only: once, few, many, or a class for an expanded clone.

>TRBJ1-4|TRBD1|once|TRBV5-8
TGTGCCAGCAGCTTTGGGGACAGGGGAAACGATGAAAAACTGTTTTTT
CASSFGDRGNDEKLFF
>TRBJ1-6|-|-|TRBV19
TGTGCCAGTAGTTCGTGGGCAGATAATTCACCCCTCCACTTT
CASSSWADNSPLHF
>TRBJ1-1|-|-|TRBV7-9
TGTGCCAGCACTAAAGCGGGGGCGGACACTGAAGCTTTCTTT
CASTKAGADTEAFF
>TRBJ2-5|TRBD2|-|TRBV29-1
TGCAGCGCTCGAAGCGGGGAAGAGACCCAGTACTTC
CSARSGEETQYF
>TRBJ2-2|-|-|TRBV15
TGTGCCACCAGCAGAGACAGGACCGGGGAGCTGTTTTTT
CATSRDRTGELFF
>TRBJ2-6|TRBD1|-|TRBV10-3
TGTGCCATCAGTCCGGGACAGGGTAAAGCTGGGGCCAACGTCCTGACTTTC
CAISPGQGKAGANVLTF
>TRBJ1-2|TRBD1|-|TRBV24-1
TGTGCCACCAGTGACCCACAGGGGGCAGACTATGGCTACACCTTC
CATSDPQGADYGYTF
>TRBJ1-2|-|-|TRBV5-1
TGCGCCAGCAGCTTGGAGGCCGCCAGGGGCGGCTACACCTTC
CASSLEAARGGYTF
>TRBJ2-1|-|-|TRBV5-1
TGCGCCAGCAGCTCAGGGTCGGGAGTCTATGAGCAGTTCTTC
CASSSGSGVYEQFF
>TRBJ2-7|TRBD1|-|TRBV2
TGTGCCAGCGGGAGGACAGGGGGCTTCTCCTACGAGCAGTACTTC
CASGRTGGFSYEQYF
>TRBJ2-3|-|-|TRBV7-3
TGTGCCAGCAGCCCGGGGACAAGCACAGATACGCAGTATTTT
CASSPGTSTDTQYF
>TRBJ2-7|TRBD2|many|TRBV5-4
TGTGCCAGCAGCCGGGGGGGGACTAGCGGCGAGCAGTACTTC
CASSRGGTSGEQYF
>TRBJ2-4|TRBD2|-|TRBV4-2
TGTGCCAGCAGCCAAACTAGCGGGGCCGCCAAAAACATTCAGTACTTC
CASSQTSGAAKNIQYF
>TRBJ2-5|TRBD1|-|TRBV5-4
TGTGCCAGCAGCCAACGACAGGGGGAGACCCAGTACTTC
CASSQRQGETQYF
>TRBJ2-5|TRBD2|-|TRBV3-1/TRBV3-2
TGTGCCAGCAGCCAACCCAGCAGGGAGCTACTAGCGGAAGAGACCCAGTACTTC
CASSQPSRELLAEETQYF
>TRBJ1-5|TRBD1|-|TRBV5-3
TGTGCCAGAAGCTTGCCTGACAGGGGGTGGAATCAGCCCCAGCATTTT
CARSLPDRGWNQPQHF
>TRBJ1-1|-|-|TRBV12-3/TRBV12-4
TGTGCCAGCAGTTTAAAGGTGAGCGGGGAAGCTTTCTTT
CASSLKVSGEAFF
>TRBJ1-6|TRBD1|few|TRBV7-9
TGTGCCAGCAGCCGGGGACAGGACCTTTCACCCCTCCACTTT
CASSRGQDLSPLHF
>TRBJ1-5|TRBD1|-|TRBV19
TGTGCCAGTAGTGACAGGGGCGAGCAGCCCCAGCATTTT
CASSDRGEQPQHF
>TRBJ1-2|TRBD1|-|TRBV5-4
TGTGCCAGCAGCTTGGAGACAGGGGGTCAGGGCTACACCTTC
CASSLETGGQGYTF
>TRBJ2-7|TRBD1|-|TRBV30
TGTGCCTGGGGACAGGTGTCCTACGAGCAGTACTTC
CAWGQVSYEQYF
>TRBJ1-2|TRBD1|once|TRBV18
TGTGCCAGCTCATCTCAGAGCGGGACAGGGGTTCTTAATGGCTACACCTTC
CASSSQSGTGVLNGYTF
>TRBJ1-5|TRBD1|-|TRBV5-1
TGCGCCAGCAGCCAAACAGGGGGCGATCAGCCCCAGCATTTT
CASSQTGGDQPQHF
>TRBJ1-1|-|-|TRBV19
TGTGCCAGTAGTGGCTTGCCAGGCAGGCACTTAAACTTT
CASSGLPGRHLNF
>TRBJ1-5|-|-|TRBV7-8
TGTGCCAGCAGCTTAGTCGGCAATCAGCCCCAGCATTTT
CASSLVGNQPQHF
>TRBJ1-4|-|few|TRBV5-1
TGCGCCAGCAGCTTGGAGGGGTCCCCTAATGAAAAACTGTTTTTT
CASSLEGSPNEKLFF
>TRBJ1-1|-|-|TRBV18
TGTGCCAGCTCACCGGAGCCCTGGGGCGGCATGAACACTGAAGCTTTCTTT
CASSPEPWGGMNTEAFF
>TRBJ1-6|-|-|TRBV6-2/TRBV6-3
TGTGCCAGCAGCAACAGGGACCGGTATAATTCACCCCTCCACTTT
CASSNRDRYNSPLHF